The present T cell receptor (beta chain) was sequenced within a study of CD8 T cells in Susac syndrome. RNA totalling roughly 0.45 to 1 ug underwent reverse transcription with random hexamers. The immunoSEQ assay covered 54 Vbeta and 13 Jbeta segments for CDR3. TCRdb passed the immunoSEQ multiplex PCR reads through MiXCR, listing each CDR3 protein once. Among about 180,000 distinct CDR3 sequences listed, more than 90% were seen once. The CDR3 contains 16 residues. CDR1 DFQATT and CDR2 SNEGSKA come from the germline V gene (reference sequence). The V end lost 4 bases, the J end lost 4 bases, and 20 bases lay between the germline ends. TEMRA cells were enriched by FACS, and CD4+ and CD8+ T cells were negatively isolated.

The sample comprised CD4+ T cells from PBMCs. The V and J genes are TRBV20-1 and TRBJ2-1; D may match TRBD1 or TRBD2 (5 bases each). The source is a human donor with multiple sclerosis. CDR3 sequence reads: CSATPQEGQRYNEQFF. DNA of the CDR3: TGCAGTGCTACTCCTCAAGAGGGGCAACGATACAATGAGCAGTTCTTC.